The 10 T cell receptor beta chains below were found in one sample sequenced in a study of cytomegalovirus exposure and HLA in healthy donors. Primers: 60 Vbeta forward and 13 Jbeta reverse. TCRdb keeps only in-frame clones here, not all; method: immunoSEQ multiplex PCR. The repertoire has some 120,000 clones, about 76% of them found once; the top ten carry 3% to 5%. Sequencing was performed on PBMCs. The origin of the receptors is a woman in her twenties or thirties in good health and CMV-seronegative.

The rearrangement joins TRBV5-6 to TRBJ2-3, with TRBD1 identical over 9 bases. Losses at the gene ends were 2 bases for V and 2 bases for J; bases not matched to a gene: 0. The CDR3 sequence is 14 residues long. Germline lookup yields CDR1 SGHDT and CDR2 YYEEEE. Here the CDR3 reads CASSLQGATDTQYF. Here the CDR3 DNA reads TGTGCCAGCAGCTTACAGGGGGCCACAGATACGCAGTATTTT.

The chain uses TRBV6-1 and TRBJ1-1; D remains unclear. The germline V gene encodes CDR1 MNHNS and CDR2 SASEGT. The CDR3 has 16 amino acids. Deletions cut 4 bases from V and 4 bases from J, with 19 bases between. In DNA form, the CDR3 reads TGTGCCAGCAGTGCCTGGACGAGGGCTCGTGGCACTGAAGCTTTCTTT. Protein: CASSAWTRARGTEAFF.

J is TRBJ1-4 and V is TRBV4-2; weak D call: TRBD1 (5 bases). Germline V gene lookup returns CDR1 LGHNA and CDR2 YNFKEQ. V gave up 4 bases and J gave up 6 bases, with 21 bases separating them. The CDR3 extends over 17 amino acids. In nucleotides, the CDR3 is TGTGCCAGCAGCCGGAGCGGGTCGGGGGAAAATTATGAAAAACTGTTTTTT. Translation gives CASSRSGSGENYEKLFF.

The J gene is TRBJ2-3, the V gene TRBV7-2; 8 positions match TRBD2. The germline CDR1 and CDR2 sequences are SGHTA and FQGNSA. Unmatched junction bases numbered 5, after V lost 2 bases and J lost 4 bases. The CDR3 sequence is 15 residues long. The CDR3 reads CASSLPGGGADTQYF. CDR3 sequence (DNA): TGTGCCAGCAGCTTACCGGGAGGGGGGGCAGATACGCAGTATTTT. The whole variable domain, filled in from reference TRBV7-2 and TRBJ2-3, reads GAGVSQSPSNKVTEKGKDVELRCDPISGHTALYWYRQSLGQGLEFLIYFQGNSAPDKSGLPSDRFSAERTGGSVSTLTIQRTQQEDSAVYLCASSLPGGGADTQYFGPGTRLTVL.

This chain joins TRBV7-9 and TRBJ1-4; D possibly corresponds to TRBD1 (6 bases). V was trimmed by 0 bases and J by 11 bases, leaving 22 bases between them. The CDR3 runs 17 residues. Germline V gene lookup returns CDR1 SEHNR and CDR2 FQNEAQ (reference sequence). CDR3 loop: CASSLATGQSRMRKLFF. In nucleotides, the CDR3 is TGTGCCAGCAGCTTAGCGACCGGACAGTCCCGAATGAGGAAACTGTTTTTT.

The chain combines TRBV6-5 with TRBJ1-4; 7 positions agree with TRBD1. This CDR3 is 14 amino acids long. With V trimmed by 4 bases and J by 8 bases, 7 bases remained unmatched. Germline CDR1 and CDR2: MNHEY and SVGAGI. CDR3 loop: CASSWDARGEKLFF. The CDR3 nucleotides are TGTGCCAGCAGTTGGGACGCCAGGGGGGAAAAACTGTTTTTT.

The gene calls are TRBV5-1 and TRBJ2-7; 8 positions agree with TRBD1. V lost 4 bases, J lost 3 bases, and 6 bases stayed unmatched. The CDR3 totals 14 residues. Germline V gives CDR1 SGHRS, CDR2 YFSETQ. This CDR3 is CASSPWTGNYEQYF. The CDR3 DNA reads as TGCGCCAGCAGCCCATGGACAGGGAACTACGAGCAGTACTTC.

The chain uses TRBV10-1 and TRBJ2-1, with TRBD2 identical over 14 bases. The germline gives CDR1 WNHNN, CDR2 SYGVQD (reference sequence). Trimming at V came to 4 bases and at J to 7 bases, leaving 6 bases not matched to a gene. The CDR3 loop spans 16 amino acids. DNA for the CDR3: TGCGCCAGCAGTGGACTAGCGGGAGGGCCGCGGAATGAGCAGTTCTTC. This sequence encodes CASSGLAGGPRNEQFF.

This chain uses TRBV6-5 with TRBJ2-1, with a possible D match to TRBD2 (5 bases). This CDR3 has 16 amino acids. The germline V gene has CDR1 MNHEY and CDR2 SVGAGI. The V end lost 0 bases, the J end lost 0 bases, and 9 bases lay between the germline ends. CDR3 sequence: CASSYSRRSSYNEQFF. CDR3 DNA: TGTGCCAGCAGTTACTCTCGGAGGAGCTCCTACAATGAGCAGTTCTTC.

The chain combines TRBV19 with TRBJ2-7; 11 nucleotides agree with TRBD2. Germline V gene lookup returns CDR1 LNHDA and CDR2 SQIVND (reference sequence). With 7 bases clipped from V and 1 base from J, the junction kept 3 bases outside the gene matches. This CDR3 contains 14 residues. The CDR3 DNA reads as TGTGCCAGTAAAAGACTAGCGGGGTCCTACGAGCAGTACTTC. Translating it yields CASKRLAGSYEQYF.